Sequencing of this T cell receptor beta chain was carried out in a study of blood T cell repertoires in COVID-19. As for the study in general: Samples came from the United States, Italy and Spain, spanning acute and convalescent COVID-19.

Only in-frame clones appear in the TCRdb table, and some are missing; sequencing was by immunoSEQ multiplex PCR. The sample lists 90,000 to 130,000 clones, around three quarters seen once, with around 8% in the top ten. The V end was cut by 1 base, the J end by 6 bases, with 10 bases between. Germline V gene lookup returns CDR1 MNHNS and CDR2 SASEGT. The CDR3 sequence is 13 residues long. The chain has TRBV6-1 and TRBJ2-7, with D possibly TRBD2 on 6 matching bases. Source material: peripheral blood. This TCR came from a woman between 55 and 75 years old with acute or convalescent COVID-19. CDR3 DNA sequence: TGTGCCAGCAGTGAAGTAAGGAGGGTCGAGCAGTACTTC. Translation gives CASSEVRRVEQYF.